This TCR beta chain appears in the sequencing data of a study of CD8 T cells in Susac syndrome. Study-wide context: At blood draw, Susac syndrome patients were therapy-naive, on corticosteroids, or on intravenous immunoglobulin alone. Findings and limits, study-wide: The study acknowledged a relatively small number of individuals in its TCR sequencing and HLA analysis.

In contrast to the negatively isolated CD8+ and CD4+ T cells, TEMRA cells were FACS-enriched. The CDR3 covers 13 residues. CDR1 is SGDLS and CDR2 is YYNGEE in the germline V gene. V lost 4 bases to trimming and J lost 5 bases; unmatched junction nucleotides: 6. In its sample, this clonotype was seen once. What it binds is unknown. A quantity of roughly 0.5 to 1 ug RNA underwent reverse transcription using random hexamers. Multiplex immunoSEQ PCR targeted 54 Vbeta and 13 Jbeta TCR beta segments. Each CDR3 protein gets one entry after TCRdb re-called the immunoSEQ multiplex PCR reads with MiXCR. In the table there are tens of thousands of distinct CDR3 sequences, about 94% of which are singletons.

The chain employs TRBV9 and TRBJ2-7; 7 bases align to TRBD2. The TCR comes from a human donor with Susac syndrome. Material: CD4+ T cells from PBMCs. The CDR3 DNA reads TGTGCCAGCAGCAAGACTAGCCGAAACGAGCAGTACTTC. It translates to CASSKTSRNEQYF.